This passage covers 21 T cell receptor beta chains from one sample sequenced in a study of blood T cell repertoires in COVID-19. Repertoires were generated with immunoSEQ multiplex PCR, while TCRdb's copy carries only in-frame clones and drops some. The sample has about 210,000 clones, 75% to 90% seen once; the top ten hold about 5.6%. Material: peripheral blood. Receptors originate from a woman aged 70 to 79 with COVID-19, enrolled during active disease.

A few counts support this clone. The chain links TRBV24-1 to TRBJ1-4; D ambiguous. The germline V and J ends were trimmed by 3 bases and 3 bases, with 7 bases remaining between them. This CDR3 spans 14 amino acids. Looked up from germline, CDR1 is KGHDR and CDR2 is SFDVKD. DNA of the CDR3: TGTGCCACCAGTGATGGGCGATCTAATGAAAAACTGTTTTTT. Its translation: CATSDGRSNEKLFF.

This clone has only a few counts. The chain links TRBV19 to TRBJ1-1, with a tentative D call TRBD1 (5 bases). V was trimmed by 8 bases and J by 1 base, leaving 11 bases between them. The CDR3 has 13 amino acids. Germline V CDR1 and CDR2: LNHDA, SQIVND (reference sequence). The CDR3 sequence is CASCRAPNTEAFF. Here the CDR3 DNA reads TGTGCCAGTTGCAGGGCACCGAACACTGAAGCTTTCTTT.

This chain joins TRBV7-6 and TRBJ1-2; 8 bases match TRBD1. The CDR3 length is 15 residues. The V gene end was trimmed by 4 bases and the J gene end by 2 bases; junction bases not matched to a gene: 6. The germline CDR1 and CDR2 sequences are SGHVS and FNYEAQ. The CDR3 coding sequence is TGTGCCAGCAGCTCGCTGACAGGGGTGAACTATGGCTACACCTTC. Translated, it gives CASSSLTGVNYGYTF.

This chain connects TRBV7-8 to TRBJ1-2, with D unclear. CDR1 is SGHVS, CDR2 FQNEAQ, per germline. With 1 base removed from V and 2 bases from J, the gap between germline ends came to 5 bases. The CDR3 spans 13 residues. This CDR3 is CASSLDKNYGYTF. DNA for the CDR3: TGTGCCAGCAGCTTAGACAAGAACTATGGCTACACCTTC. Using reference TRBV7-8 and TRBJ1-2 for the parts outside the CDR3, the full variable domain is GAGVSQSPRYKVAKRGQDVALRCDPISGHVSLFWYQQALGQGPEFLTYFQNEAQLDKSGLPSDRFFAERPEGSVSTLKIQRTQQEDSAVYLCASSLDKNYGYTFGSGTRLTVV.

The V call is TRBV7-2, the J call TRBJ1-6; D uncertain. Germline V gene sequence: CDR1 SGHTA, CDR2 FQGNSA. V was shortened by 0 bases and J by 7 bases, with 7 bases between the two germline ends. This CDR3 has 14 residues. The CDR3 DNA sequence: TGTGCCAGCAGCTTAGCGGAGAGGAATTCACCCCTCCACTTT. This gives the protein CASSLAERNSPLHF.

This chain connects TRBV18 to TRBJ1-1, with TRBD1 identical over 7 bases. The V and J ends lost 3 bases and 5 bases, in that order; junction bases with no gene match: 6. The CDR3 has 14 amino acids. Germline CDR1 is KGHSH and CDR2 is LQKENI. CDR3 residues: CASSPQGGITEAFF. The CDR3 nucleotides read TGTGCCAGCTCACCCCAGGGGGGAATAACTGAAGCTTTCTTT.

The V gene is TRBV3-1 (or the pseudogene TRBV3-2), the J gene TRBJ1-3; D remains unclear. Germline V CDR1 and CDR2: LGHDT, YNNKEL (reference sequence). The CDR3 sequence is 15 residues long. The V gene lost 3 bases and the J gene lost 1 base, with 10 bases spanning the gap. In DNA form, the CDR3 reads TGTGCCAGCAGCCATTTGTACTCATCTGGAAACACCATATATTTT. Translating it yields CASSHLYSSGNTIYF.

The count of this clone is one. The chain is built from TRBV5-1 and TRBJ2-2; 9 nucleotides align to TRBD2. The CDR3 runs 17 residues. Germline assignment: CDR1 SGHRS and CDR2 YFSETQ. The trim removed 2 bases at V and 1 base at J, leaving 6 bases unmatched. The CDR3 bases are TGCGCCAGCAGCTTTCCGCGGGAGGGAAGGAACACCGGGGAGCTGTTTTTT. It is translated as CASSFPREGRNTGELFF. The whole variable domain, filled in from reference TRBV5-1 and TRBJ2-2, reads KAGVTQTPRYLIKTRGQQVTLSCSPISGHRSVSWYQQTPGQGLQFLFEYFSETQRNKGNFPGRFSGRQFSNSRSEMNVSTLELGDSALYLCASSFPREGRNTGELFFGEGSRLTVL.

The rearrangement uses TRBV5-1 and TRBJ2-6; D gene uncertain. V was pared by 4 bases and J by 2 bases, with 10 bases between. CDR1 SGHRS and CDR2 YFSETQ come from the germline V gene. This CDR3 has 15 amino acids. CDR3 protein: CASSPPVAGANVLTF. For the CDR3, the DNA is TGCGCCAGCAGCCCGCCGGTGGCTGGGGCCAACGTCCTGACTTTC.

This chain joins TRBV7-6 and TRBJ2-7; 10 nucleotides align to TRBD2. V lost 7 bases, J lost 2 bases, and 14 bases stayed unmatched. This CDR3 has 17 amino acids. Germline V gene sequence: CDR1 SGHVS, CDR2 FNYEAQ. CDR3 nucleotides: TGTGCCAGCATTCTTTGGACTAGCGGTCAAGGGACCTACGAGCAGTACTTC. This gives the protein CASILWTSGQGTYEQYF. Full variable domain (missing parts from reference TRBV7-6 and TRBJ2-7): GAGVSQSPRYKVTKRGQDVALRCDPISGHVSLYWYRQALGQGPEFLTYFNYEAQQDKSGLPNDRFSAERPEGSISTLTIQRTEQRDSAMYRCASILWTSGQGTYEQYFGPGTRLTVT.

J is TRBJ2-2 and V is TRBV19; D gene unclear. The V end was cut by 2 bases, the J end by 7 bases, with 8 bases between. Germline assignment: CDR1 LNHDA and CDR2 SQIVND (reference sequence). CDR3 length: 13 amino acids. In nucleotides, the CDR3 is TGTGCCAGTAGTATATACGAGATCGGGGAGCTGTTTTTT. Translated, it gives CASSIYEIGELFF.

V and J are TRBV19 and TRBJ1-2; 8 positions agree with TRBD1. This CDR3 has 13 amino acids. CDR1 is LNHDA, CDR2 SQIVND, per germline (reference sequence). Unmatched junction bases numbered 6, after V lost 5 bases and J lost 7 bases. CDR3 nucleotides: TGTGCCAGTAGTCCCCGGGACAGGCTTGGCTACACCTTC. Translated, it gives CASSPRDRLGYTF.

In nucleotides, the CDR3 is TGTGCCTGGACTCCGAGGGGAAACACCATATATTTT. Its protein is CAWTPRGNTIYF. The rearrangement links TRBV30 to TRBJ1-3; D uncertain. Germline CDR1 reads GTSNPN; CDR2 reads SVGIG (reference sequence). V lost 4 bases to trimming and J lost 4 bases, with 8 bases between them. The CDR3 covers 12 residues.

The genes are TRBV18 and TRBJ1-1, with D tentatively TRBD1 (5 bases). The CDR3 consists of 15 residues. The V and J ends lost 0 bases and 5 bases respectively, with 13 bases between them. Germline assignment: CDR1 KGHSH and CDR2 LQKENI. CDR3 nucleotide sequence: TGTGCCAGCTCACCACCGAGGGGAGGAAAGACTGAAGCTTTCTTT. Amino acid sequence: CASSPPRGGKTEAFF.

DNA of the CDR3: TGTGCCATCAGTCCTAACACAGATACGCAGTATTTT. Translation: CAISPNTDTQYF. J is TRBJ2-3 and V is TRBV10-3; D uncertain. From germline, CDR1 is ENHRY and CDR2 SYGVKD. The CDR3 runs 12 residues. V dropped 5 bases and J dropped 2 bases, with 5 bases sitting between them.

Details on this clone: One end of the junction is discordant with germline, which a read error may explain. This chain links TRBV7-8 with TRBJ1-2, with D possibly TRBD1 on 6 matching bases. The CDR3 loop spans 14 amino acids. The germline V gene has CDR1 SGHVS and CDR2 FQNEAQ. The chain's CDR3 is CASSVTGTNSLPFF. Here the CDR3 DNA reads TGTGCCAGCAGCGTAACCGGGACAAATAGCTTACCCTTCTTC.

The chain's CDR3 is CASSQVLLRNEQFF. The CDR3 nucleotides are TGTGCCAGCAGCCAAGTTCTATTACGGAATGAGCAGTTCTTC. This chain uses TRBV4-2 with TRBJ2-1; D is unresolved. Germline CDR1 and CDR2: LGHNA and YNFKEQ. This CDR3 is 14 amino acids long. Trimming took 1 base from V and 7 from J, leaving 11 bases between them.

V usage is TRBV15 and J usage is TRBJ1-3; possibly TRBD1 for D (6 bases). With 3 bases removed from V and 3 bases from J, the gap between germline ends came to 9 bases. Per germline, CDR1 LNHNV and CDR2 YYDKDF (reference sequence). The CDR3 spans 14 residues. CDR3 sequence: CATSSTGFGNTIYF. Here the CDR3 DNA reads TGTGCCACCAGCAGTACAGGGTTTGGAAACACCATATATTTT.

This clone was observed a few times. This chain connects TRBV29-1 to TRBJ2-7, with D possibly being TRBD1 (6 bases). CDR1 SQVTM and CDR2 ANQGSEA come from the germline V gene. V shed 4 bases and J shed 9 bases, with 28 bases lying between them. There are 16 residues in the CDR3. The CDR3 region is CSVASLSGRTPQGQYF. In nucleotides, the CDR3 is TGCAGCGTTGCCTCGTTGAGCGGAAGGACTCCACAGGGGCAGTACTTC.

The V gene is TRBV5-1, the J gene TRBJ1-5; TRBD1 agrees at 8 bases. V trimming: 4 bases; J trimming: 5 bases; junction bases outside the gene matches: 5. Germline lookup yields CDR1 SGHRS and CDR2 YFSETQ. There are 14 residues in the CDR3. The CDR3: CASSTTGADQPQHF. CDR3 DNA sequence: TGCGCCAGCAGCACGACAGGGGCTGATCAGCCCCAGCATTTT.

Only a few counts were recorded for this clone. The J gene is TRBJ2-1, the V gene TRBV7-3; the match to TRBD2 covers 7 bases. CDR3 length: 14 amino acids. From germline, CDR1 is SGHTA and CDR2 FQGTGA. Germline trimming cut 5 bases from V and 5 bases from J; bases unmatched to any gene: 6. CDR3 sequence: CASSIAGENNEQFF. The CDR3, as DNA: TGTGCCAGCAGCATTGCGGGGGAGAACAATGAGCAGTTCTTC. Looking up the rest from reference TRBV7-3 and TRBJ2-1 gives the full variable domain: GAGVSQTPSNKVTEKGKYVELRCDPISGHTALYWYRQSLGQGPEFLIYFQGTGAADDSGLPNDRFFAVRPEGSVSTLKIQRTERGDSAVYLCASSIAGENNEQFFGPGTRLTVL.